One sample yielded the 6 T cell receptor beta chains listed below, sequenced in a study of control samples from healthy donors and cancer patients. The table came from immunoSEQ multiplex PCR; TCRdb's copy has only in-frame clones and leaves some out. The sample consists of around 95,000 clones, roughly 80% of them appearing once. Sequencing was done on a sample of blood. The origin of the receptors is a man under 40 in good health.

The V gene is TRBV5-1, the J gene TRBJ1-1, with D uncertain. V was trimmed by 0 bases and J by 5 bases, leaving 11 bases between them. Germline V CDR1 and CDR2: SGHRS, YFSETQ. This CDR3 has 14 residues. The CDR3 bases are TGCGCCAGCAGCTTGGTGGTGGGTAGAACTGAAGCTTTCTTT. Translating gives CASSLVVGRTEAFF.

The CDR3: CASSISWGGALGEQFF. In nucleotides, the CDR3 is TGTGCCAGTAGTATATCCTGGGGGGGGGCGCTGGGTGAGCAGTTCTTC. The chain recombines TRBV19 with TRBJ2-1; possible D gene TRBD2, 7 bases. The CDR3 is 16 amino acids. CDR1 and CDR2 (germline): LNHDA, SQIVND (reference sequence). V gave up 2 bases and J gave up 9 bases, with 20 bases separating them.

The CDR3 bases are TGTGCCAGCGGCTTCGGACAGAGCTCCTACGAGCAGTACTTC. Translation: CASGFGQSSYEQYF. The chain employs TRBV6-5 and TRBJ2-7; D possibly corresponds to TRBD1 (6 bases). The germline gives CDR1 MNHEY, CDR2 SVGAGI. V was shortened by 8 bases and J by 0 bases, with 14 bases between the two germline ends. The CDR3 is 14 amino acids.

A word on this clone: Additional DNA sequences in this sample encode the identical CDR3. V usage is TRBV18 and J usage is TRBJ1-5, with D uncertain. The length of the CDR3 is 13 residues. V was cut by 2 bases and J by 1 base, with 3 bases left in between. Germline values: CDR1 KGHSH, CDR2 LQKENI. The DNA for the CDR3 is TGTGCCAGCTCACCAGGGAGCAATCAGCCCCAGCATTTT. Translated: CASSPGSNQPQHF. Supplemented by reference TRBV18 and TRBJ1-5, the full variable domain reads NAGVMQNPRHLVRRRGQEARLRCSPMKGHSHVYWYRQLPEEGLKFMVYLQKENIIDESGMPKERFSAEFPKEGPSILRIQQVVRGDSAAYFCASSPGSNQPQHFGDGTRLSIL.

The chain employs TRBV5-4 and TRBJ1-6; TRBD1 might be the D (5 bases). V dropped 4 bases and J dropped 7 bases, with 15 bases sitting between them. The V gene's germline CDR1 is SGHNT and CDR2 YYREEE (reference sequence). This CDR3 comprises 15 residues. CDR3 nucleotide sequence: TGTGCCAGCAGCAAAGGGGAGGGGCACAATTCACCCCTCCACTTT. It codes for CASSKGEGHNSPLHF.

The count of this clone is one. This chain joins TRBV27 and TRBJ2-5; possibly TRBD1 for D (6 bases). CDR1 is MNHEY and CDR2 is SMNVEV in the germline V gene (reference sequence). The V end lost 3 bases, the J end lost 5 bases, and 22 bases lay between the germline ends. CDR3 length: 17 residues. The CDR3 DNA reads as TGTGCCAGCAGTTTTGGGCAGGGGTATAGGGGCCTTGAGACCCAGTACTTC. It codes for CASSFGQGYRGLETQYF.